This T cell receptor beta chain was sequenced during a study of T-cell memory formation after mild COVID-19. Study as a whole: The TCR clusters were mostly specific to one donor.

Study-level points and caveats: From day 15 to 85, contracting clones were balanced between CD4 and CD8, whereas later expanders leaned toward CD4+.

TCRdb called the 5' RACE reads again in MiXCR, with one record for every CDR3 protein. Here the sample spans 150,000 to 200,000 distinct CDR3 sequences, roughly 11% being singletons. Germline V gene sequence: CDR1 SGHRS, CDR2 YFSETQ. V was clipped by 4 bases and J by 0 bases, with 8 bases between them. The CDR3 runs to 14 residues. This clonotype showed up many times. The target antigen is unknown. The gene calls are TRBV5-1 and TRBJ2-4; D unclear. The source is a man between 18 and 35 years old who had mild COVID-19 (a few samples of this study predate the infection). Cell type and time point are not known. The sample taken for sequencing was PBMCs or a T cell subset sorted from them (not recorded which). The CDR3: CASSPTLAKNIQYF. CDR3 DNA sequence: TGCGCCAGCAGCCCGACACTAGCCAAAAACATTCAGTACTTC.